This TCR beta chain was sequenced during a study of identical twins. This clonotype was seen repeatedly, ten times or more. Its specificity is unknown. The germline V gene encodes CDR1 LGHNA and CDR2 YSLEER. The CDR3 consists of 14 residues. Between the trimmed V and J ends, which lost 4 bases and 0 bases, there was a span of 8 bases. Study-level findings and limits: Cord blood beta clonotypes present at high abundance carried fewer insertions; no such pattern appeared in memory repertoires.

From the 5' RACE reads, TCRdb called clonotypes with MiXCR, one entry per CDR3 protein. The table shows about 150,000 distinct CDR3 sequences, with 3% to 4% occurring only once. The sequenced material came from memory T cells sorted from blood. This rearrangement joins TRBV4-3 to TRBJ2-3; D unresolved. The clonotype was recovered from a man aged 18 to 29 in good health. This chain's CDR3 is CASSPEQSTDTQYF. The CDR3 coding sequence is TGCGCCAGCAGCCCGGAGCAGAGCACAGATACGCAGTATTTT.